The rows below give T cell receptor beta chains drawn from one sample of a study of blood T cell repertoires in COVID-19. Clones were sequenced by immunoSEQ multiplex PCR, and TCRdb holds only the in-frame ones, with some missing. The data contain over 50,000 clones, 88% of them singletons. What was sequenced was peripheral blood. These receptors were collected from a human donor in a cohort sampled during active COVID-19. CDR3s include the opening cysteine and the closing phenylalanine or tryptophan. D genes are given only for firm matches. Rows give clone size only sometimes, using once, few, many, or a class for an expanded clone.

TRBD1,TRBV19,NA,TRBJ1-2,CASSDRAAGYGYTF,TGTGCCAGTAGTGACAGGGCCGCCGGCTATGGCTACACCTTC
TRBD2,TRBV11-3,NA,TRBJ2-2,CASSLGPAGGGGELFF,TGTGCCAGCAGCCTAGGGCCAGCGGGAGGGGGAGGGGAGCTGTTTTTT
NA,TRBV24-1,NA,TRBJ1-5,CATSAPGASNQPQHF,TGTGCCACCAGTGCCCCGGGAGCTAGCAATCAGCCCCAGCATTTT
TRBD1,TRBV4-3,NA,TRBJ1-2,CASSQVVTGGADGYTF,TGCGCCAGCAGCCAGGTCGTTACAGGGGGCGCGGATGGCTACACCTTC
NA,TRBV7-2,NA,TRBJ1-3,CASSPHLPGAGNTIYF,TGTGCCAGCAGCCCTCACCTTCCAGGGGCGGGAAACACCATATATTTT
NA,TRBV29-1,NA,TRBJ2-1,CSVDMREFGNEQFF,TGCAGCGTTGATATGAGGGAGTTCGGCAATGAGCAGTTCTTC
NA,TRBV6-6,once,TRBJ2-1,CASSDPRDFQFF,TGTGCCAGCTCCGACCCCCGGGACTTCCAGTTCTTC
NA,TRBV24-1,NA,TRBJ2-3,CATSGLTERTDTQYF,TGTGCCACCAGTGGTTTGACAGAACGGACAGATACGCAGTATTTT
TRBD2,TRBV7-3,NA,TRBJ2-1,CASSLGLAGGNEQFF,TGTGCCAGCAGCCTAGGGTTAGCGGGGGGTAATGAGCAGTTCTTC
TRBD1,TRBV19,NA,TRBJ1-1,CATSDRRNTEAFF,TGTGCCACCTCGGACAGGAGGAACACTGAAGCTTTCTTT
TRBD1,TRBV9,once,TRBJ1-5,CASSTDQGGPQHF,TGTGCCAGCAGCACTGACCAGGGGGGACCCCAGCATTTT
TRBD1,TRBV7-2,NA,TRBJ2-7,CASSPAPDRLPYEQYF,TGTGCCAGCAGCCCCGCTCCGGACAGGCTTCCCTACGAGCAGTACTTC
TRBD1,TRBV5-4,once,TRBJ1-1,CASSLALAGGMNTEAFF,TGTGCCAGCAGCTTGGCCCTGGCAGGGGGCATGAACACTGAAGCTTTCTTT
NA,TRBV15,NA,TRBJ2-5,CATSREGPETQYF,TGTGCCACCAGCAGAGAGGGCCCTGAGACCCAGTACTTC
TRBD1,TRBV2,NA,TRBJ1-1,CASSKGQRNTEAFF,TGTGCCAGCAGCAAGGGACAGAGGAACACTGAAGCTTTCTTT
NA,TRBV12-3/TRBV12-4,NA,TRBJ1-2,CASSLARLGYTF,TGTGCCAGCAGTTTAGCGAGACTTGGCTACACCTTC
NA,TRBV6-4,NA,TRBJ1-2,CASRPDLVGGYTF,TGTGCCAGCAGACCTGATCTCGTCGGGGGCTACACCTTC
NA,TRBV5-1,NA,TRBJ2-7,CASSLVQSSYEQYF,TGCGCCAGCAGCTTGGTACAGAGCTCCTACGAGCAGTACTTC
TRBD1,TRBV19,few,TRBJ1-2,CASSTILTGTAHTIF,TGTGCCAGTAGTACAATACTGACCGGGACAGCCCACACCATCTTC
TRBD1,TRBV6-5,NA,TRBJ2-7,CASRGTARGEQYF,TGTGCCAGCAGAGGGACAGCTCGGGGCGAGCAGTACTTC
NA,TRBV28,NA,TRBJ2-7,CASSQKGYEQYF,TGTGCCAGCAGCCAAAAGGGGTACGAGCAGTACTTC
NA,TRBV27,NA,TRBJ1-4,CASSSSPRGLAGEKLFF,TGTGCCAGCAGTTCCTCGCCTCGGGGGTTAGCGGGTGAAAAACTGTTTTTT
NA,TRBV12-5,NA,TRBJ2-5,CASGLPSPQEQETQYF,TGTGCTAGTGGTTTGCCAAGCCCACAGGAACAAGAGACCCAGTACTTC
NA,TRBV5-1,NA,TRBJ2-7,CASSHQGPDEQYF,TGCGCCAGCAGCCACCAGGGTCCCGACGAGCAGTACTTC
NA,TRBV5-1,NA,TRBJ2-1,CASSFDRLTYNEQFF,TGCGCCAGCAGCTTTGACAGGTTGACCTACAATGAGCAGTTCTTC
TRBD1,TRBV6-5,few,TRBJ2-7,CASRTQDRGPYEQYF,TGTGCCAGCAGAACACAAGACAGGGGGCCTTACGAGCAGTACTTC
NA,TRBV4-1,NA,TRBJ2-4,CASSRRGGGQNIQYF,TGCGCCAGCAGCCGCCGAGGAGGGGGCCAAAACATTCAGTACTTC
NA,TRBV5-1,NA,TRBJ2-3,CASSLAAGVAADTQYF,TGCGCCAGCAGCTTGGCCGCCGGAGTAGCTGCAGATACGCAGTATTTT
NA,TRBV19,NA,TRBJ1-4,CASSRKAGATNEKLFF,TGTGCCAGTAGCCGGAAAGCGGGGGCAACTAATGAAAAACTGTTTTTT
NA,TRBV13,NA,TRBJ1-2,CASSVEQTFYGYTF,TGTGCCAGCAGCGTAGAACAGACGTTCTATGGCTACACCTTC
TRBD2,TRBV28,NA,TRBJ2-2,CASSIGTSGRTGELFF,TGTGCCAGCAGCATTGGGACTAGCGGGAGGACCGGGGAGCTGTTTTTT
TRBD2,TRBV9,NA,TRBJ2-1,CASSDSGRAFNEQFF,TGTGCCAGCAGCGATAGCGGGAGGGCCTTCAATGAGCAGTTCTTC
TRBD1,TRBV5-1,NA,TRBJ2-2,CASSLSGTGNTGELFF,TGCGCCAGCAGCCTATCCGGGACAGGGAACACCGGGGAGCTGTTTTTT
NA,TRBV6-5,NA,TRBJ1-1,CASSSRGTSYTEAFF,TGTGCCAGCAGTTCCCGGGGGACCTCATACACTGAAGCTTTCTTT
TRBD1,TRBV5-1,NA,TRBJ2-2,CASSTGQGVVGELFF,TGCGCCAGCAGCACAGGACAGGGGGTCGTCGGGGAGCTGTTTTTT
NA,TRBV7-2,once,TRBJ2-3,CASALDSSTDTQYF,TGTGCCAGCGCCTTGGACAGCAGCACAGATACGCAGTATTTT
NA,TRBV7-9,NA,TRBJ1-1,CASSLTGVATEAFF,TGTGCCAGCAGCTTAACGGGGGTTGCCACTGAAGCTTTCTTT
NA,TRBV6-6,NA,TRBJ2-7,CASSYSSMRGGSEQYF,TGTGCCAGCAGTTACTCGAGTATGAGGGGGGGCTCCGAGCAGTACTTC
NA,TRBV18,NA,TRBJ2-7,CASSRGTNYEQYF,TGTGCCAGCTCGCGCGGGACCAACTACGAGCAGTACTTC
TRBD1,TRBV30,NA,TRBJ2-1,CAWDRGLGEQFF,TGTGCCTGGGACAGGGGGCTTGGTGAGCAGTTCTTC
TRBD2,TRBV18,NA,TRBJ2-7,CASSPLELAGGYEQYF,TGTGCCAGCTCACCACTCGAACTAGCGGGAGGCTACGAGCAGTACTTC
NA,TRBV30,NA,TRBJ1-4,CAWSVTQFNEKLFF,TGTGCCTGGAGTGTAACACAGTTTAATGAAAAACTGTTTTTT
NA,TRBV7-2,NA,TRBJ1-2,CASSIRGSNGYTF,TGTGCCAGCAGCATCAGGGGTAGTAATGGCTACACCTTC
NA,TRBV5-6,NA,TRBJ1-1,CASSAGFGAGTEAFF,TGTGCCAGCAGCGCCGGTTTCGGAGCCGGGACTGAAGCTTTCTTT
NA,TRBV9,NA,TRBJ1-2,CASSLQGNGYTF,TGTGCCAGCAGCTTACAGGGAAATGGCTACACCTTC
TRBD1,TRBV19,once,TRBJ2-7,CASSVVPGQKYEQYF,TGTGCCAGTAGTGTTGTACCGGGACAGAAATACGAGCAGTACTTC
NA,TRBV5-1,NA,TRBJ2-3,CASSLEGGLYTDTQYF,TGCGCCAGCAGCTTGGAGGGGGGACTATACACAGATACGCAGTATTTT
TRBD2,TRBV12-3/TRBV12-4,NA,TRBJ2-1,CASSPLLAEQFF,TGTGCCAGCAGCCCCCTACTAGCGGAGCAGTTCTTC
TRBD2,TRBV7-9,NA,TRBJ2-5,CASSPKLAGLQMGQETQYF,TGTGCCAGCAGCCCAAAACTAGCGGGCCTACAGATGGGCCAAGAGACCCAGTACTTC
TRBD1,TRBV28,few,TRBJ1-4,CASRQGASEKLFF,TGTGCCAGCAGACAGGGGGCGAGCGAAAAACTGTTTTTT
TRBD2,TRBV7-2,NA,TRBJ2-1,CASSSGLAGASDEQFF,TGTGCCAGCAGCTCGGGACTAGCGGGGGCCTCCGATGAGCAGTTCTTC